This is a list of T cell receptor beta chains from one sample in a study of shared clonotypes between healthy human individuals. Data came from immunoSEQ multiplex PCR; TCRdb stores just in-frame clones and leaves some out. The profile shows around 2.3 million clones, 90% to 97% of them singletons. What was sequenced was naive CD4+ T cells sorted from blood. Every receptor here comes from a man between 18 and 29 years old in good health. Each CDR3 is given with its conserved first and last residue. The order of the fields is D gene, clone size, V gene, J gene, CDR3 DNA, CDR3 protein. D genes are given only for firm matches. Only part of the rows carry a size: once, few, many, or a class if the clone is expanded.

d_call: -; clone_size: -; v_call: TRBV18; j_call: TRBJ2-5; cdr3_nt: TGTGCCAGCTCACTTAATCTCGGAGAGACCCAGTACTTC; cdr3_aa: CASSLNLGETQYF
d_call: -; clone_size: -; v_call: TRBV25-1; j_call: TRBJ2-7; cdr3_nt: TGTGCCAGCAGCTCTGACAGAACCTACGAGCAGTACTTC; cdr3_aa: CASSSDRTYEQYF
d_call: -; clone_size: -; v_call: TRBV5-1; j_call: TRBJ2-7; cdr3_nt: TGCGCCAGCAGCTCTGGGTGGGGGAACTACGAGCAGTACTTC; cdr3_aa: CASSSGWGNYEQYF
d_call: TRBD2; clone_size: -; v_call: TRBV18; j_call: TRBJ2-7; cdr3_nt: TGTGCCAGCTCGCCTGGCGGACTAGCGGACTACTACGAGCAGTACTTC; cdr3_aa: CASSPGGLADYYEQYF
d_call: TRBD1; clone_size: -; v_call: TRBV5-4; j_call: TRBJ1-4; cdr3_nt: TGTGCCAGCAGCTCGGACAGGGGGAAGGAAAAACTGTTTTTT; cdr3_aa: CASSSDRGKEKLFF
d_call: -; clone_size: once; v_call: TRBV6-5; j_call: TRBJ2-5; cdr3_nt: TGTGCCAGCAGTTACACAGGGAAAGGGGAGACCCAGTACTTC; cdr3_aa: CASSYTGKGETQYF
d_call: TRBD1; clone_size: -; v_call: TRBV7-2; j_call: TRBJ2-5; cdr3_nt: TGTGCCAGCAGCTTAGGGTTAACAGGGGGCGGGGAGACCCAGTACTTC; cdr3_aa: CASSLGLTGGGETQYF
d_call: -; clone_size: -; v_call: TRBV7-2; j_call: TRBJ2-3; cdr3_nt: TGTGCCAGCAGCTTAGCTCAACCAGCCCAAGATACGCAGTATTTT; cdr3_aa: CASSLAQPAQDTQYF
d_call: -; clone_size: -; v_call: TRBV6-6; j_call: TRBJ2-1; cdr3_nt: TGTGCCAGCCGCCAGGCAGCCTACAATGAGCAGTTCTTC; cdr3_aa: CASRQAAYNEQFF
d_call: -; clone_size: -; v_call: TRBV5-1; j_call: TRBJ2-7; cdr3_nt: TGCGCCAGCAGACCCGGGACTTCCAGCTCCTACGAGCAGTACTTC; cdr3_aa: CASRPGTSSSYEQYF
d_call: -; clone_size: -; v_call: TRBV10-3; j_call: TRBJ2-7; cdr3_nt: TGTGCCATCAGTGAGTCGGAACAGAACGAGCAGTACTTC; cdr3_aa: CAISESEQNEQYF
d_call: TRBD2; clone_size: -; v_call: TRBV10-3; j_call: TRBJ2-2; cdr3_nt: TGTGCCATCAGTGACAGGACTAGCCGTAACACCGGGGAGCTGTTTTTT; cdr3_aa: CAISDRTSRNTGELFF
d_call: -; clone_size: -; v_call: TRBV27; j_call: TRBJ2-7; cdr3_nt: TGTGCCAGCAGTTCAGGGGAACTTTTCTACGAGCAGTACTTC; cdr3_aa: CASSSGELFYEQYF
d_call: -; clone_size: -; v_call: TRBV7-9; j_call: TRBJ2-2; cdr3_nt: TGTGCCAGCAGCCTAAGGGGCCTGGGAACCGGGGAGCTGTTTTTT; cdr3_aa: CASSLRGLGTGELFF
d_call: -; clone_size: once; v_call: TRBV5-4; j_call: TRBJ2-3; cdr3_nt: TGTGCCAGCAGCTTGGCCGTGGATTTGAGCACAGATACGCAGTATTTT; cdr3_aa: CASSLAVDLSTDTQYF
d_call: -; clone_size: -; v_call: TRBV6-5; j_call: TRBJ2-7; cdr3_nt: TGTGCCAGCAGTTACTCCATCCTTCGAGAGCAGTACTTC; cdr3_aa: CASSYSILREQYF
d_call: -; clone_size: -; v_call: TRBV7-2; j_call: TRBJ2-1; cdr3_nt: TGTGCCAGCAGCTTACCCCCACAGGCTACTCGCTACAATGAGCAGTTCTTC; cdr3_aa: CASSLPPQATRYNEQFF
d_call: TRBD2; clone_size: -; v_call: TRBV10-3; j_call: TRBJ2-1; cdr3_nt: TGTGCCATCAGTGAGTCGAGGAGGCTAGCGGGGGGAAATGAGCAGTTCTTC; cdr3_aa: CAISESRRLAGGNEQFF
d_call: TRBD2; clone_size: -; v_call: TRBV6-1; j_call: TRBJ2-1; cdr3_nt: TGTGCCAGCAGCCCGACTAGGGGAGGGAAGTTCTTC; cdr3_aa: CASSPTRGGKFF
d_call: -; clone_size: -; v_call: TRBV6-1; j_call: TRBJ2-5; cdr3_nt: TGTGCCAGCAGTGAAGGGCCCCGAAGTGGCTTCCAAGAGACCCAGTACTTC; cdr3_aa: CASSEGPRSGFQETQYF
d_call: TRBD1; clone_size: -; v_call: TRBV5-1; j_call: TRBJ2-4; cdr3_nt: TGCGCCAGCAGCTCGGGACAGGGTGGCGGGGCAAACATTCAGTACTTC; cdr3_aa: CASSSGQGGGANIQYF
d_call: -; clone_size: once; v_call: TRBV2; j_call: TRBJ1-5; cdr3_nt: TGTGCCAGCGCGGTAAGGGGAGGGAGCGAGCCCCAGCATTTT; cdr3_aa: CASAVRGGSEPQHF
d_call: TRBD1; clone_size: -; v_call: TRBV19; j_call: TRBJ1-5; cdr3_nt: TGTGCCAGTAGTACCAGTACCGGGACAGGGGTCAATCAGCCCCAGCATTTT; cdr3_aa: CASSTSTGTGVNQPQHF
d_call: -; clone_size: -; v_call: TRBV5-4; j_call: TRBJ2-2; cdr3_nt: TGTGCCAGCCACCCCCCACAGTTCGCGAACACCGGGGAGCTGTTTTTT; cdr3_aa: CASHPPQFANTGELFF
d_call: TRBD1; clone_size: -; v_call: TRBV30; j_call: TRBJ2-7; cdr3_nt: TGTGCCAGTGGACAGGTCTACGAGCAGTACTTC; cdr3_aa: CASGQVYEQYF
d_call: -; clone_size: -; v_call: TRBV5-1; j_call: TRBJ2-5; cdr3_nt: TGCGCCAGCAGCTTTGAGTACTCCCCTCAGTGGGGGGAGACCCAGTACTTC; cdr3_aa: CASSFEYSPQWGETQYF
d_call: TRBD1; clone_size: -; v_call: TRBV29-1; j_call: TRBJ2-3; cdr3_nt: TGCAGCGTTTCTCCCGGGACAGGGGCTTCCACGACGCAGTATTTT; cdr3_aa: CSVSPGTGASTTQYF
d_call: -; clone_size: -; v_call: TRBV5-5; j_call: TRBJ1-2; cdr3_nt: TGTGCCAGCAGCCAGAGACAGATTATTAACTATGGCTACACCTTC; cdr3_aa: CASSQRQIINYGYTF
d_call: -; clone_size: -; v_call: TRBV19; j_call: TRBJ2-3; cdr3_nt: TGTGCCAGTAGTAGACAGCGGGTCACAGATACGCAGTATTTT; cdr3_aa: CASSRQRVTDTQYF
d_call: TRBD2; clone_size: -; v_call: TRBV2; j_call: TRBJ2-3; cdr3_nt: TGTGCCAGCACGGGAGGGCCCCCCCCAGATACGCAGTATTTT; cdr3_aa: CASTGGPPPDTQYF
d_call: TRBD2; clone_size: -; v_call: TRBV27; j_call: TRBJ2-7; cdr3_nt: TGTGCCAGCAGTTTGACTAGCTATTACGAGCAGTACTTC; cdr3_aa: CASSLTSYYEQYF
d_call: TRBD1; clone_size: -; v_call: TRBV7-2; j_call: TRBJ1-2; cdr3_nt: TGTGCCAGCAACGAACAGGGGCAAAATGGCTACACCTTC; cdr3_aa: CASNEQGQNGYTF
d_call: TRBD1; clone_size: -; v_call: TRBV5-4; j_call: TRBJ2-7; cdr3_nt: TGTGCCAGCAGCCTACAGGGGTACGAGCAGTACTTC; cdr3_aa: CASSLQGYEQYF
d_call: -; clone_size: -; v_call: TRBV27; j_call: TRBJ1-1; cdr3_nt: TGTGCCAGCAGTTTATGGGCTGCTTCGGAAGCTTTCTTT; cdr3_aa: CASSLWAASEAFF
d_call: -; clone_size: -; v_call: TRBV7-9; j_call: TRBJ1-3; cdr3_nt: TGTGCCAGCAGCTCGCAGGGTATTGGAAACACCATATATTTT; cdr3_aa: CASSSQGIGNTIYF
d_call: -; clone_size: -; v_call: TRBV11-2; j_call: TRBJ2-5; cdr3_nt: TGTGCCAGCAGCTTACTAGTGGGGGGACCCCCCCGAGAGACCCAGTACTTC; cdr3_aa: CASSLLVGGPPRETQYF
d_call: -; clone_size: -; v_call: TRBV10-3; j_call: TRBJ2-2; cdr3_nt: TGTGCCATGGCCTGGCAGGGCAACACCGGGGAGCTGTTTTTT; cdr3_aa: CAMAWQGNTGELFF
d_call: -; clone_size: -; v_call: TRBV29-1; j_call: TRBJ2-3; cdr3_nt: TGCAGCGTTGAAATGATGCGGTTCAAGGATTTT; cdr3_aa: CSVEMMRFKDF
d_call: -; clone_size: -; v_call: TRBV2; j_call: TRBJ1-4; cdr3_nt: TGTGCCAGCACTCGTGCAACTAATGAAAAACTGTTTTTT; cdr3_aa: CASTRATNEKLFF
d_call: -; clone_size: once; v_call: TRBV11-2; j_call: TRBJ1-2; cdr3_nt: TGTGCCAGCAGCTTAGATCGGTCAGGCGGCTACACCTTC; cdr3_aa: CASSLDRSGGYTF
d_call: -; clone_size: -; v_call: TRBV9; j_call: TRBJ1-3; cdr3_nt: TGTGCCAGCAGCACCGGAACCGGGAACTCTGGAAACACCATATATTTT; cdr3_aa: CASSTGTGNSGNTIYF
d_call: -; clone_size: -; v_call: TRBV7-9; j_call: TRBJ1-1; cdr3_nt: TGTGCCAGCAGCCCCCGGGGCAGGGGAAGGACTGAAGCTTTCTTT; cdr3_aa: CASSPRGRGRTEAFF
d_call: TRBD1; clone_size: -; v_call: TRBV7-8; j_call: TRBJ2-2; cdr3_nt: TGTGCCAGCAGCCCCAGGCAGGGGGCGAACACCGGGGAGCTGTTTTTT; cdr3_aa: CASSPRQGANTGELFF
d_call: TRBD1; clone_size: -; v_call: TRBV11-2; j_call: TRBJ1-1; cdr3_nt: TGTGCCAGCAGCTTAACCGGACAGGGCACTGAAGCTTTCTTT; cdr3_aa: CASSLTGQGTEAFF